This T cell receptor (beta chain) was obtained from a study of neurological immune-mediated disorders. As for the study in general: Within the group of some 34 multiple sclerosis patients, approximately 30 were relapsing-remitting, while 3 were secondary progressive. The study's findings and limits: Neither clinical nor MRI features were associated with the multiple sclerosis repertoire cluster.

Details on this clonotype: Its target is unknown. A clone one base away is much larger, so this may be a read error. This is likely a read error, given that the CDR3 carries no conserved phenylalanine or tryptophan at its end.

This CDR3 region has 18 residues. V gave up 7 bases and J gave up 0 bases; unmatched junction bases: 10. Germline V CDR1 and CDR2: MNHEY, SMNVEV (reference sequence). The method for making cDNA was 5'RACE, and it used 10-nucleotide random UMIs. A single record per CDR3 protein comes from TCRdb applying MiXCR to the 5' RACE reads. Of 90,000 to 100,000 distinct CDR3 sequences detected, roughly 3.5% appear once; the ten largest clones hold about 6%. The study built unsorted libraries from 2 million PBMCs kept at -80 C. The chain uses TRBV27 and TRBJ2-1, with 12 bases matching TRBD2. Sequenced sample: PBMCs. This receptor was taken from a woman under 30 with multiple sclerosis. DNA of the CDR3: TGTGCCAGCAACAAACGCGGACTAGCGGGAAGCTCCTACAATGAGCAGTTCTTA. This sequence encodes CASNKRGLAGSSYNEQFL.